The present T cell receptor beta chain was sequenced within a study of blood T cells in healthy people across ages. A second PCR of 7 to 11 cycles used a sample-barcoded 5' primer and a J-beta primer mix. TCRdb reprocessed the 5' RACE reads with MiXCR, giving one entry per CDR3 protein. The repertoire holds 1.5 million to 2 million distinct CDR3 sequences, with approximately 28% as singletons. The study isolated at least 6 million PBMCs from each sample. The sequence derives from a woman aged 25 to 45 in good health. Sequencing used blood.

CDR3 in amino acids: CASGQALGDTQYF. CDR3 nucleotide sequence: TGTGCCAGCGGCCAGGCACTCGGTGATACGCAGTATTTT. The chain recombines TRBV7-6 with TRBJ2-3, with D hard to call. The ends were cut back, 8 bases at V and 6 bases at J, with 15 bases in the middle. Germline V CDR1 and CDR2: SGHVS, FNYEAQ. This CDR3 has 13 amino acids.